The clone carrying this T cell receptor (beta chain) was found many times. This record belongs to a study of blood T cell repertoires in COVID-19. Overall study context: The United States, Italy and Spain supplied acute and convalescent COVID-19 samples.

Methods used by the authors: Scientists estimated how many nucleated cells there were by amplifying reference gene primers. Produced via immunoSEQ multiplex PCR; TCRdb's table is partial and in-frame only. V and J calls and clone size are as listed in that table; D and trimming were resolved from the DNA. The data contain roughly 110,000 clones, roughly 82% of them singletons. CDR1 is SNHLY, CDR2 FYNNEI, per germline. The trim removed 4 bases at V and 3 bases at J, leaving 9 bases unmatched. The CDR3 is 16 amino acids. Specimen: peripheral blood. This TCR came from a woman aged 40 to 50 with acute or convalescent COVID-19. The rearrangement uses TRBV2 and TRBJ2-7; 10 bases are a match to TRBD2. As DNA, the CDR3 is TGTGCCAGCAGTGGCCGCGTAGCGGGGGGTGACTACGAGCAGTACTTC. It encodes CASSGRVAGGDYEQYF.